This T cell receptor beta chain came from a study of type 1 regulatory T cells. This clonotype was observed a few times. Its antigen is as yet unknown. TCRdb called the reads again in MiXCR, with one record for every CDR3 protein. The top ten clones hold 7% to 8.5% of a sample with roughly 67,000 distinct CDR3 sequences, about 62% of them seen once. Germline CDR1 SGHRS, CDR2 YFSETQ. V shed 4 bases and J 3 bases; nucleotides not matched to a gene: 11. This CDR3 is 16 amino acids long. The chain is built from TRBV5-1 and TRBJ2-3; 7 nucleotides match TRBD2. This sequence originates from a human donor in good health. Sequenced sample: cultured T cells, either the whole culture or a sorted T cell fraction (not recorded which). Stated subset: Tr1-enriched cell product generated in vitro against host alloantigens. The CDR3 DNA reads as TGCGCCAGCAGCCAAGGGAGGGCCTCTTTGACAGATACGCAGTATTTT. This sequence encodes CASSQGRASLTDTQYF. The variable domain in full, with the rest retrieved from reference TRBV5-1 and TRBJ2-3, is KAGVTQTPRYLIKTRGQQVTLSCSPISGHRSVSWYQQTPGQGLQFLFEYFSETQRNKGNFPGRFSGRQFSNSRSEMNVSTLELGDSALYLCASSQGRASLTDTQYFGPGTRLTVL.